The sequence of this TCR beta chain was determined in a study of T cell changes during pregnancy in multiple sclerosis. The length of the CDR3 is 15 residues. V gave up 1 base and J gave up 0 bases; unmatched junction bases: 3. Germline V gene sequence: CDR1 SGHVS, CDR2 FNYEAQ. Data came from immunoSEQ multiplex PCR; TCRdb stores just in-frame clones and leaves some out. The sample lists over 80,000 clones, about 94% seen once, with around 1.4% in the top ten. Sequenced material: peripheral blood, taken in the third trimester of pregnancy. J is TRBJ2-7 and V is TRBV7-6, with TRBD1 matching over 7 bases. The TCR was taken from a female donor in good health, enrolled as a control in a pregnancy study. For the CDR3, the DNA is TGTGCCAGCAGCTTAGGGGACAGCTACTCCTACGAGCAGTACTTC. This translates into CASSLGDSYSYEQYF. The full variable domain, its missing parts supplied by reference TRBV7-6 and TRBJ2-7, is GAGVSQSPRYKVTKRGQDVALRCDPISGHVSLYWYRQALGQGPEFLTYFNYEAQQDKSGLPNDRFSAERPEGSISTLTIQRTEQRDSAMYRCASSLGDSYSYEQYFGPGTRLTVT.